One and the same sample provided the 17 T cell receptor beta chains below, sequenced in a study of blood T cell repertoires in COVID-19. Sequencing used immunoSEQ multiplex PCR; TCRdb keeps in-frame clones, though not all of them. The data hold some 180,000 clones, with approximately 80% observed a single time. The sample taken for sequencing was PBMCs or T cells enriched from blood (not recorded which). These receptors were taken from a man aged 55 to 69 who had been exposed to COVID-19.

J is TRBJ2-3 and V is TRBV7-3, with 13 nucleotides matching TRBD2. The CDR3 is made up of 19 amino acids. Per germline, CDR1 SGHTA and CDR2 FQGTGA. V was pared by 3 bases and J by 5 bases, with 14 bases of the junction left unmatched. The CDR3 region has the DNA TGTGCCAGCAGCTTCCCCCGGACTAGCGGGAGCGGCCCACAAGATACGCAGTATTTT. Its protein product is CASSFPRTSGSGPQDTQYF. The full variable domain, its missing parts supplied by reference TRBV7-3 and TRBJ2-3, is GAGVSQTPSNKVTEKGKYVELRCDPISGHTALYWYRQSLGQGPEFLIYFQGTGAADDSGLPNDRFFAVRPEGSVSTLKIQRTERGDSAVYLCASSFPRTSGSGPQDTQYFGPGTRLTVL.

This rearrangement joins TRBV10-1 to TRBJ1-1, with a possible D match to TRBD1 (6 bases). This CDR3 comprises 15 residues. The V end was cut by 1 base, the J end by 1 base, with 10 bases between. From germline, CDR1 is WNHNN and CDR2 SYGVQD (reference sequence). In DNA, the CDR3 is TGCGCCAGCAGTGAGTTACCGGGACAGAACACTGAAGCTTTCTTT. This encodes CASSELPGQNTEAFF.

The chain recombines TRBV6-5 with TRBJ1-1, with unresolved D. The ends were cut back, 6 bases at V and 8 bases at J, with 22 bases in the middle. The CDR3 has 15 amino acids. The V gene's germline CDR1 is MNHEY and CDR2 SVGAGI. This CDR3 reads CASSGTKTGSKEAFF. The DNA for the CDR3 is TGTGCCAGCAGCGGAACAAAAACCGGGAGCAAAGAAGCTTTCTTT.

The rearrangement joins TRBV29-1 to TRBJ2-7; 7 bases line up with TRBD2. CDR3 length: 13 residues. With V trimmed by 6 bases and J by 3 bases, 8 bases remained unmatched. Germline V CDR1 and CDR2: SQVTM, ANQGSEA. The CDR3 coding sequence is TGCAGCGTAAAATGGACTAGAGGCTACGAGCAGTACTTC. It is translated as CSVKWTRGYEQYF.

For this clone: The likely explanation is a read error, given a far larger clone one base away. The chain employs TRBV7-3 and TRBJ1-1, with D possibly being TRBD1 (5 bases). The CDR3 loop spans 13 amino acids. From germline, CDR1 is SGHTA and CDR2 FQGTGA. V lost 5 bases to trimming and J lost 3 bases, with 10 bases between them. The CDR3 loop reads CASSPQGYTEAFF. In nucleotides, the CDR3 is TGTGCCAGCAGCCCCCAGGGCTACACTGAAGCTTTCTTT. Based on the CDR3 plus reference TRBV7-3 and TRBJ1-1, the full variable domain is GAGVSQTPSNKVTEKGKYVELRCDPISGHTALYWYRQSLGQGPEFLIYFQGTGAADDSGLPNDRFFAVRPEGSVSTLKIQRTERGDSAVYLCASSPQGYTEAFFGQGTRLTVV.

The chain uses TRBV28 and TRBJ2-6; D might be TRBD1 (6 bases). The CDR3 spans 15 residues. Trimming removed 4 bases at V and 1 base at J, with 8 bases between. Germline CDR1 and CDR2: MDHEN and SYDVKM. This chain's CDR3 is CASSSQGSGANVLTF. The CDR3 DNA sequence: TGTGCCAGCAGTTCACAGGGTTCTGGGGCCAACGTCCTGACTTTC.

This chain links TRBV5-6 with TRBJ1-1, with D possibly being TRBD1 (5 bases). Germline V lookup: CDR1 SGHDT, CDR2 YYEEEE. This CDR3 comprises 16 residues. Trimming took off 0 bases at V and 1 base at J, with 13 bases between the two ends. The CDR3 DNA sequence: TGTGCCAGCAGCTTGGGGCAGGGAATGGGGAACACTGAAGCTTTCTTT. Encoded protein: CASSLGQGMGNTEAFF.

V gene TRBV4-1 combines with J gene TRBJ1-4; D is ambiguous. Trimming took 0 bases from V and 8 from J, leaving 10 bases between them. The CDR3 extends over 14 amino acids. Germline V gives CDR1 MGHRA, CDR2 YSYEKL. CDR3 DNA sequence: TGCGCCAGCAGCCAAGATTCCAGGTGGGAAAAACTGTTTTTT. As protein: CASSQDSRWEKLFF.

The genes are TRBV29-1 and TRBJ2-5, with 7 nucleotides matching TRBD2. Looked up from germline, CDR1 is SQVTM and CDR2 is ANQGSEA. This CDR3 region has 12 residues. The junction had 7 bases not matched to a gene; V was cut back by 7 bases and J by 5 bases. CDR3 in amino acids: CSGAGVLETQYF. The CDR3, as DNA: TGCAGCGGGGCGGGAGTATTGGAGACCCAGTACTTC.

V gene TRBV7-7 combines with J gene TRBJ1-1, with 9 bases aligning to TRBD1. V was clipped by 5 bases and J by 10 bases; unmatched bases: 14. There are 15 residues in the CDR3. Germline assignment: CDR1 SSHAT and CDR2 FNYEAQ (reference sequence). This CDR3 is CASSNRDREKGSAFF. In DNA form, the CDR3 reads TGTGCCAGCAGCAACCGGGACAGGGAAAAAGGCTCAGCTTTCTTT.

This chain links TRBV28 with TRBJ1-5; 7 bases are shared with TRBD1. The CDR3 has 13 amino acids. Germline values: CDR1 MDHEN, CDR2 SYDVKM. Trimming took 11 bases from V and 2 from J; bases not matched to a gene: 6. The CDR3 DNA reads as TGTGCCCACGAGGGGGCTGGCAATCAGCCCCAGCATTTT. Translated: CAHEGAGNQPQHF.

The rearrangement links TRBV29-1 to TRBJ2-5, with TRBD1 matching over 9 bases. CDR1 and CDR2 (germline): SQVTM, ANQGSEA. Trimming cost V 4 bases and J 4 bases; bases outside gene matches: 4. The CDR3 length is 13 residues. In nucleotides, the CDR3 is TGCAGCGTTGCCTCGACAGGGGGAGAGACCCAGTACTTC. It yields the protein CSVASTGGETQYF. The variable domain in full, with the rest retrieved from reference TRBV29-1 and TRBJ2-5, is SAVISQKPSRDICQRGTSLTIQCQVDSQVTMMFWYRQQPGQSLTLIATANQGSEATYESGFVIDKFPISRPNLTFSTLTVSNMSPEDSSIYLCSVASTGGETQYFGPGTRLLVL.

V and J are TRBV6-5 and TRBJ2-5; D uncertain. The germline V and J ends were trimmed by 0 bases and 5 bases, with 10 bases remaining between them. The CDR3 is 14 residues long. From germline, CDR1 is MNHEY and CDR2 SVGAGI. The CDR3 bases are TGTGCCAGCAGTTACTCGGAGTTTTCTGAGACCCAGTACTTC. Its protein product is CASSYSEFSETQYF.

The V gene is TRBV27, the J gene TRBJ1-3; possible D gene TRBD1, 5 bases. The length of the CDR3 is 14 residues. The germline V gene encodes CDR1 MNHEY and CDR2 SMNVEV (reference sequence). The ends were cut back, 2 bases at V and 1 base at J, with 6 bases in the middle. The CDR3, as DNA: TGTGCCAGCAGTTTAGCAGGGTCTGGAAACACCATATATTTT. As protein: CASSLAGSGNTIYF.

This clone was detected once. Other DNA sequences in the sample encode the same CDR3. The V gene is TRBV7-2, the J gene TRBJ1-1; D gene uncertain. The CDR3 is 14 residues long. Germline CDR1 SGHTA, CDR2 FQGNSA. The V and J ends lost 6 bases and 5 bases respectively, with 16 bases between them. In DNA form, the CDR3 reads TGTGCCAGCAGTCCTCAAGGGCGGAGGACTGAAGCTTTCTTT. Protein product: CASSPQGRRTEAFF.

This chain connects TRBV6-5 to TRBJ1-2, with 11 bases aligning to TRBD1. The V and J ends lost 5 bases and 4 bases, in that order; junction bases with no gene match: 6. CDR3 size: 15 residues. Per germline, CDR1 MNHEY and CDR2 SVGAGI. CDR3 in DNA: TGTGCCAGCAGTACAGGGACAGGGGGTTCCTATGGCTACACCTTC. Amino acid sequence: CASSTGTGGSYGYTF.

The chain combines TRBV24-1 with TRBJ2-2; D uncertain. Trimming cost V 7 bases and J 4 bases, with 15 bases left between them. Germline V CDR1 and CDR2: KGHDR, SFDVKD. The CDR3 runs to 15 residues. DNA for the CDR3: TGTGCCACCAGGGCGCGTGGTGGCGGCACCGGGGAGCTGTTTTTT. Its protein product is CATRARGGGTGELFF.